The clone carrying this TCR beta chain was picked up a small number of times. The sample originates from a study of human T cells and chemical hapten exposure. Time point described: patch test 2, 6 weeks after DPC sensitization. Treatment of the sample: therapeutic diphenylcyclopropenone sensitization with weekly scalp DPC. The CDR3 runs to 16 residues. CDR1 MNHEY and CDR2 SVGEGT come from the germline V gene. Unmatched junction bases numbered 8, after V lost 0 bases and J lost 7 bases. In the authors' workflow: About 97,000 TCRs per sample was the median, with a range of roughly 23,224 to 690,600. TCRdb reanalysed the RACE reads using MiXCR and keeps one entry per CDR3 protein. These V and J calls derive from TCRdb rather than the authors' analysis. The sample records around 69,000 distinct CDR3 sequences, about 8.5% being singletons.

This sequence joins TRBV6-2 or TRBV6-3 and TRBJ2-1; 8 bases fit TRBD2. The clonotype originates from a woman aged 50 to 60 with alopecia areata. Some clones in this sample may be carry-over from other donors' samples. The sample was whole blood, taken in connection with sensitization to the hapten diphenylcyclopropenone (DPC). The CDR3 here is CASSYSRAGVGNEQFF. The CDR3 coding sequence is TGTGCCAGCAGTTACTCTAGAGCGGGAGTCGGGAATGAGCAGTTCTTC.